The 25 T cell receptor beta chains in this list originate from one sample, sequenced in a study of blood T cell repertoires in COVID-19. Data came from immunoSEQ multiplex PCR; TCRdb stores just in-frame clones and leaves some out. The sample has roughly 78,000 clones, 88% seen once; the top ten hold about 27%. Sequenced: peripheral blood. These receptors were taken from a man aged 45-65 years with acute or convalescent COVID-19.

The chain links TRBV29-1 to TRBJ2-3, with 8 bases fitting TRBD1. V was pared by 3 bases and J by 8 bases, with 13 bases of the junction left unmatched. Germline CDR1 is SQVTM and CDR2 is ANQGSEA. The CDR3 has 15 amino acids. CDR3 bases: TGCAGCGTTGACAGGAGGACAGGGTCGCAGGCTACGCAGTATTTT. Its protein is CSVDRRTGSQATQYF.

The chain has TRBV12-5 and TRBJ2-5; TRBD2 aligns across 11 bases. This CDR3 region has 16 residues. Germline loops: CDR1 LGHNT, CDR2 FRNRAP. Unmatched junction bases numbered 10, after V lost 5 bases and J lost 5 bases. This chain's CDR3 is CASGLPSGGREETQYF. In nucleotides, the CDR3 is TGTGCTAGTGGTCTACCTAGCGGGGGGAGGGAGGAGACCCAGTACTTC. The full variable domain, rest sourced from reference TRBV12-5 and TRBJ2-5, is DARVTQTPRHKVTEMGQEVTMRCQPILGHNTVFWYRQTMMQGLELLAYFRNRAPLDDSGMPKDRFSAEMPDATLATLKIQPSEPRDSAVYFCASGLPSGGREETQYFGPGTRLLVL.

This clone was picked up a small number of times. The rearrangement links TRBV9 to TRBJ2-2, with 8 bases fitting TRBD2. Unmatched junction bases numbered 5, after V lost 2 bases and J lost 5 bases. Germline values: CDR1 SGDLS, CDR2 YYNGEE. CDR3 length: 15 residues. The CDR3 here is CASSVGLVRTGELFF. The CDR3 DNA sequence: TGTGCCAGCAGCGTGGGACTAGTGAGGACCGGGGAGCTGTTTTTT. Supplemented by reference TRBV9 and TRBJ2-2, the full variable domain reads DSGVTQTPKHLITATGQRVTLRCSPRSGDLSVYWYQQSLDQGLQFLIQYYNGEERAKGNILERFSAQQFPDLHSELNLSSLELGDSALYFCASSVGLVRTGELFFGEGSRLTVL.

A word on this clone: A junction end diverges from the germline sequence, so it may reflect a read error. The chain combines TRBV7-2 with TRBJ1-5; D unresolved. This CDR3 spans 14 amino acids. Looked up from germline, CDR1 is SGHTA and CDR2 is FQGNSA. CDR3 sequence (DNA): TGTGCCAGCAGCTCCGACGGTAGCTATCAGCCCCAGCATTTT. It encodes CASSSDGSYQPQHF.

The rearrangement joins TRBV5-1 to TRBJ2-1; D may be TRBD2 (7 bases). The germline V gene has CDR1 SGHRS and CDR2 YFSETQ. Trimming stripped 0 bases from V and 7 bases from J, with 14 bases between. The CDR3 contains 15 residues. CDR3 nucleotides: TGCGCCAGCAGCTTGGTTGCGGGGGCTGGGAATGAGCAGTTCTTC. Amino acid sequence: CASSLVAGAGNEQFF. Variable domain in full (rest from reference TRBV5-1 and TRBJ2-1): KAGVTQTPRYLIKTRGQQVTLSCSPISGHRSVSWYQQTPGQGLQFLFEYFSETQRNKGNFPGRFSGRQFSNSRSEMNVSTLELGDSALYLCASSLVAGAGNEQFFGPGTRLTVL.

This chain joins TRBV28 and TRBJ1-1, with 9 bases fitting TRBD1. Germline assignment: CDR1 MDHEN and CDR2 SYDVKM. This CDR3 spans 14 amino acids. V shed 7 bases and J 3 bases; nucleotides not matched to a gene: 6. CDR3 protein: CASIDRGGHTEAFF. Here the CDR3 DNA reads TGTGCCAGCATCGACAGGGGGGGTCACACTGAAGCTTTCTTT.

The chain links TRBV5-1 to TRBJ2-1; 9 nucleotides match TRBD1. CDR1 and CDR2 (germline): SGHRS, YFSETQ. The CDR3 is 15 amino acids. The J segment lost 4 bases and the V segment lost 4 bases, leaving 6 bases of the junction unmatched. CDR3 nucleotides: TGCGCCAGCAGCACCGGGACAGGGAAGTACAATGAGCAGTTCTTC. This sequence encodes CASSTGTGKYNEQFF.

The V and J genes are TRBV6-5 and TRBJ1-1; D gene ambiguous. CDR3 length: 15 amino acids. CDR1 and CDR2 (germline): MNHEY, SVGAGI. Trimming stripped 2 bases from V and 7 bases from J, with 17 bases between. The CDR3 protein is CASSYAPGLALEAFF. The CDR3 DNA is TGTGCCAGCAGTTACGCTCCGGGATTGGCCCTTGAAGCTTTCTTT.

This rearrangement joins TRBV12-3 or TRBV12-4 to TRBJ2-7; 7 nucleotides match TRBD1. V shed 7 bases and J 3 bases; nucleotides not matched to a gene: 6. This CDR3 has 13 amino acids. The CDR3 region has the DNA TGTGCCAGCACCGGGGACAGAAACTACGAGCAGTACTTC. Its translation: CASTGDRNYEQYF.

In this sample, this clone turned up once. The chain is built from TRBV4-2 and TRBJ2-7, with TRBD1 matching over 7 bases. Germline CDR1 is LGHNA and CDR2 is YNFKEQ. J gave up 0 bases and V 2 bases, and 7 bases lay outside the gene matches. CDR3 length: 16 residues. Written as DNA, the CDR3 is TGTGCCAGCAGCCAACGGAACCGGGACAGCTCCTACGAGCAGTACTTC. This gives the protein CASSQRNRDSSYEQYF.

The rearrangement joins TRBV4-2 to TRBJ2-5, with D uncertain. Deletions cut 2 bases from V and 7 bases from J, with 8 bases between. The CDR3 is 12 residues long. Germline V gene sequence: CDR1 LGHNA, CDR2 YNFKEQ. CDR3: CASSQTSGTQYF. CDR3 bases: TGTGCCAGCAGCCAAACTTCCGGGACCCAGTACTTC.

CDR3 bases: TGTGCCAGCAGCCTCCTAGGGGGACTAGCGGAAAATGAGCAGTTCTTC. Translating gives CASSLLGGLAENEQFF. The chain has TRBV7-9 and TRBJ2-1; TRBD2 aligns across 11 bases. This CDR3 spans 16 amino acids. J lost 7 bases, V lost 5 bases, and 10 bases had no gene match. CDR1 SEHNR and CDR2 FQNEAQ come from the germline V gene (reference sequence).

This chain connects TRBV11-2 to TRBJ2-7; 8 nucleotides align to TRBD1. The germline CDR1 and CDR2 sequences are SGHAT and FQNNGV. This CDR3 contains 14 residues. The junction had 11 bases not matched to a gene; V was cut back by 4 bases and J by 9 bases. Here the CDR3 DNA reads TGTGCCAGCAGCTCCGGGACAGGCTACGTGGGGCAGTACTTC. As protein: CASSSGTGYVGQYF.

The V and J genes are TRBV5-8 and TRBJ1-1; tentatively, D is TRBD1 (5 bases). CDR3 length: 12 amino acids. Germline CDR1 SGHTS, CDR2 YDEGEE. V lost 5 bases, J lost 8 bases, and 13 bases lay in between. The DNA for the CDR3 is TGTGCCAGCAGTCCCCGGGGGTTGGAAGCTTTCTTT. It is translated as CASSPRGLEAFF.

This rearrangement joins TRBV9 to TRBJ2-1, with 10 nucleotides matching TRBD2. The CDR3 has 16 residues. Germline V gives CDR1 SGDLS, CDR2 YYNGEE. The J segment lost 4 bases and the V segment lost 0 bases, leaving 4 bases of the junction unmatched. The CDR3: CASSVGPSGGYNEQFF. In DNA, the CDR3 is TGTGCCAGCAGCGTAGGACCTAGCGGGGGATACAATGAGCAGTTCTTC.

J is TRBJ1-1 and V is TRBV5-6; 9 bases match TRBD1. Germline V gene sequence: CDR1 SGHDT, CDR2 YYEEEE. V lost 1 base and J lost 0; bases outside the gene matches: 10. The CDR3 spans 18 residues. The CDR3 coding sequence is TGTGCCAGCAGCTTGCTACGGACAGGGGACTCCATGAACACTGAAGCTTTCTTT. Protein: CASSLLRTGDSMNTEAFF.

The rearrangement uses TRBV6-1 and TRBJ2-6; possibly TRBD1 for D (5 bases). The V and J ends lost 2 bases and 3 bases respectively, with 17 bases between them. CDR1 is MNHNS, CDR2 SASEGT, per germline. CDR3 length: 18 amino acids. The CDR3: CASSERQGINYGANVLTF. CDR3 DNA: TGTGCCAGCAGTGAACGTCAGGGTATTAATTATGGGGCCAACGTCCTGACTTTC.

In the case of this clone: In the same sample, other DNA sequences code for this CDR3. The chain is built from TRBV20-1 and TRBJ1-2; the match to TRBD1 covers 8 bases. CDR3 length: 14 residues. Germline V gene sequence: CDR1 DFQATT, CDR2 SNEGSKA (reference sequence). J was trimmed by 2 bases and V by 3 bases; bases with no gene match: 5. The CDR3 sequence: CSASRQGSNYGYTF. DNA for the CDR3: TGCAGTGCTAGTAGACAGGGGTCAAACTATGGCTACACCTTC.

The gene calls are TRBV15 and TRBJ1-1; no clear D gene. Per germline, CDR1 LNHNV and CDR2 YYDKDF (reference sequence). V gave up 0 bases and J gave up 2 bases, with 22 bases separating them. CDR3 length: 19 residues. The DNA for the CDR3 is TGTGCCACCAGCAGAGAATCTCTAGGCCTCTCACGAAGAAACACTGAAGCTTTCTTT. Translating gives CATSRESLGLSRRNTEAFF.

V gene TRBV3-1 (or the pseudogene TRBV3-2) combines with J gene TRBJ2-7; D may be TRBD1 (5 bases). From germline, CDR1 is LGHDT and CDR2 YNNKEL (reference sequence). With 5 bases removed from V and 3 bases from J, the gap between germline ends came to 14 bases. The CDR3 is 14 residues long. CDR3 sequence (DNA): TGTGCCAGCAGCTCCCAGGGTTTAAACTACGAGCAGTACTTC. This translates into CASSSQGLNYEQYF.

The DNA of the CDR3 is TGTGCCAGCAGTCGGGGGGGGAATTCACCCCTCCACTTT. Residues: CASSRGGNSPLHF. The chain uses TRBV2 and TRBJ1-6, with D tentatively TRBD1 (5 bases). Trimming pared 5 bases from V and 7 bases from J, leaving 9 bases between. This CDR3 is built from 13 residues. Per the germline V gene, CDR1 is SNHLY and CDR2 is FYNNEI.

The gene calls are TRBV3-1 (or the pseudogene TRBV3-2) and TRBJ2-7, with TRBD1 identical over 8 bases. J gave up 5 bases and V 0 bases, and 9 bases lay outside the gene matches. The germline V gene has CDR1 LGHDT and CDR2 YNNKEL (reference sequence). The CDR3 runs 16 residues. The CDR3 reads CASSQDPGQGVNEQYF. The CDR3 DNA reads TGTGCCAGCAGCCAAGATCCAGGACAGGGCGTCAACGAGCAGTACTTC.

The rearrangement links TRBV29-1 to TRBJ1-2; maybe TRBD1 (5 bases). CDR3 length: 12 residues. The V end was cut by 7 bases, the J end by 7 bases, with 16 bases between. Per germline, CDR1 SQVTM and CDR2 ANQGSEA. The CDR3 sequence: CSDGRSRGGYTF. The CDR3 DNA follows: TGCAGCGACGGACGGAGTAGGGGTGGCTACACCTTC.

This chain joins TRBV9 and TRBJ1-3; D possibly corresponds to TRBD1 (6 bases). Trimming removed 0 bases from V and 4 bases from J, with 8 bases in between. Looked up from germline, CDR1 is SGDLS and CDR2 is YYNGEE. The CDR3 has 14 residues. The CDR3, as DNA: TGTGCCAGCAGCGTAGCAGGGGCCGGAAACACCATATATTTT. It encodes CASSVAGAGNTIYF.

The V call is TRBV7-9, the J call TRBJ2-7, with TRBD1 identical over 9 bases. In germline, CDR1 is SEHNR, CDR2 FQNEAQ (reference sequence). The CDR3 covers 12 residues. The J segment lost 7 bases and the V segment lost 4 bases, leaving 2 bases of the junction unmatched. The CDR3 spells CASSSGTGEQYF. The CDR3 DNA follows: TGTGCCAGCAGCTCTGGGACAGGGGAGCAGTACTTC. The whole variable domain, filled in from reference TRBV7-9 and TRBJ2-7, reads DTGVSQNPRHKITKRGQNVTFRCDPISEHNRLYWYRQTLGQGPEFLTYFQNEAQLEKSRLLSDRFSAERPKGSFSTLEIQRTEQGDSAMYLCASSSGTGEQYFGPGTRLTVT.